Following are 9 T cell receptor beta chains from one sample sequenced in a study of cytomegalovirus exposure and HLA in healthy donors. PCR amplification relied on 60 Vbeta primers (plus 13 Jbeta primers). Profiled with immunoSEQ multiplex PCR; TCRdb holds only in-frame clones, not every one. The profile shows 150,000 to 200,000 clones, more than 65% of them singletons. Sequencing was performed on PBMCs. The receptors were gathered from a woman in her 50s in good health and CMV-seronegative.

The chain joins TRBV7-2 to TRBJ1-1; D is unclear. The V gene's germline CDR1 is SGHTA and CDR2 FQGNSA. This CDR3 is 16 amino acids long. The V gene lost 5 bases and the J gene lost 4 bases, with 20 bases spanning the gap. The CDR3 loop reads CASSLRGAWAGTEAFF. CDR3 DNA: TGTGCCAGCAGCCTAAGAGGTGCCTGGGCGGGCACTGAAGCTTTCTTT.

The CDR3 DNA reads TGTGCCAGCAGCTCACAGGGCGTTAATGAAAAACTGTTTTTT. This translates into CASSSQGVNEKLFF. The chain uses TRBV7-2 and TRBJ1-4, with D possibly matching TRBD1 (6 bases). From germline, CDR1 is SGHTA and CDR2 FQGNSA. The CDR3 runs 14 residues. Trimming left V 4 bases short and J 4 bases short, with 10 bases between.

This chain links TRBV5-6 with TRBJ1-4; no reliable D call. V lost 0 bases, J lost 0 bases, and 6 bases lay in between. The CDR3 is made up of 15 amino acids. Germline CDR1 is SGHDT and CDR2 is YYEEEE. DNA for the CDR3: TGTGCCAGCAGCTTGGGGCACGCAACTAATGAAAAACTGTTTTTT. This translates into CASSLGHATNEKLFF.

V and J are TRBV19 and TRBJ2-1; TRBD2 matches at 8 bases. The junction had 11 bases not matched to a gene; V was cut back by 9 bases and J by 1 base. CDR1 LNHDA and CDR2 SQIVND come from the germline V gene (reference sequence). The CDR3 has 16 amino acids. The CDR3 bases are TGTGCCAGCATTAAGAATGCGGGAGGTTCCTACAATGAGCAGTTCTTC. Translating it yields CASIKNAGGSYNEQFF.

DNA for the CDR3: TGTGCCAGCGGCCGACCGGTCGGGGGGAGTCGCACAGATACGCAGTATTTT. Translating gives CASGRPVGGSRTDTQYF. The rearrangement links TRBV9 to TRBJ2-3; TRBD2 matches at 7 bases. The CDR3 runs to 17 residues. V dropped 7 bases and J dropped 1; count of bases not matched to a gene: 15. In germline, CDR1 is SGDLS, CDR2 YYNGEE.

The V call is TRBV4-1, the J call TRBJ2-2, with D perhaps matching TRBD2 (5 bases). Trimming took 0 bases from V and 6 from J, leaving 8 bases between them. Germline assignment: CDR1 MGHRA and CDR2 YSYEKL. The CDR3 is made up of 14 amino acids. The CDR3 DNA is TGCGCCAGCAGCCAAGAGGGAGCTCCCGGGGAGCTGTTTTTT. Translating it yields CASSQEGAPGELFF.

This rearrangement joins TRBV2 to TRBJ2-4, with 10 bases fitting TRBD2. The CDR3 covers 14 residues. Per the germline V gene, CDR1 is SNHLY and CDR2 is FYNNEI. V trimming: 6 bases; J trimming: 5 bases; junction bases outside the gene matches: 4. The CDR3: CASRPGTSENIQYF. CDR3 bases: TGTGCCAGCAGACCCGGGACTAGCGAAAACATTCAGTACTTC.

CDR3 amino acids: CASSPQGQTSGNTIYF. DNA of the CDR3: TGCGCCAGCAGCCCCCAGGGACAGACCTCTGGAAACACCATATATTTT. The chain is built from TRBV4-3 and TRBJ1-3; TRBD1 matches at 7 bases. CDR1 is LGHNA and CDR2 is YSLEER in the germline V gene. The CDR3 runs 16 residues. The junction had 6 bases not matched to a gene; V was cut back by 4 bases and J by 0 bases.

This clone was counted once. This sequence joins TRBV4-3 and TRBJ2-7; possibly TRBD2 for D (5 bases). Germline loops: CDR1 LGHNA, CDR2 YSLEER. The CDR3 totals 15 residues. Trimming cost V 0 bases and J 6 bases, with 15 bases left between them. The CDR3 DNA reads TGCGCCAGCAGCCAAGATTCTATACGGGGAAGCGAGCAGTACTTC. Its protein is CASSQDSIRGSEQYF.